This entry lists 11 T cell receptor beta chains sequenced from one sample in a study of T-cell memory formation after mild COVID-19. MiXCR was run by TCRdb on the 5' RACE reads, yielding one entry per CDR3 protein. The data show nearly 250,000 distinct CDR3 sequences, with 15% seen just once and less than 2.5% held by the top ten. Sequenced material: PBMCs or a T cell subset sorted from them (not recorded which). These receptors were taken from an adult woman who had mild COVID-19 (a few samples of this study predate the infection). Cell type and time point are not known.

There are a few counts of this clonotype. This sequence joins TRBV5-1 and TRBJ1-6; 11 positions match TRBD1. V lost 0 bases and J lost 7; bases outside the gene matches: 0. Germline lookup yields CDR1 SGHRS and CDR2 YFSETQ. The CDR3 runs 15 residues. DNA for the CDR3: TGCGCCAGCAGCTTGGGGGACAGGGGGAATTCACCCCTCCACTTT. This codes for CASSLGDRGNSPLHF. The entire variable domain, with the rest obtained from reference TRBV5-1 and TRBJ1-6, is as follows: KAGVTQTPRYLIKTRGQQVTLSCSPISGHRSVSWYQQTPGQGLQFLFEYFSETQRNKGNFPGRFSGRQFSNSRSEMNVSTLELGDSALYLCASSLGDRGNSPLHFGNGTRLTVT.

In this sample, this clonotype turned up a few times. The chain has TRBV5-4 and TRBJ1-5; D may be TRBD1 (6 bases). Germline V lookup: CDR1 SGHNT, CDR2 YYREEE (reference sequence). V lost 4 bases, J lost 3 bases, and 11 bases lay in between. This CDR3 has 14 residues. CDR3 amino acids: CASSLQGFNQPQHF. The CDR3 DNA reads TGTGCCAGCAGCCTACAGGGTTTCAATCAGCCCCAGCATTTT.

This clonotype was seen more than once but under ten times. The CDR3 region has the DNA TGTGCCAGCAGCTGGAGGGCCGAGAACACTGAAGCTTTCTTT. Its translation: CASSWRAENTEAFF. The chain has TRBV5-5 and TRBJ1-1; D remains ambiguous. This CDR3 has 14 residues. The germline V and J ends were trimmed by 3 bases and 1 base, with 10 bases remaining between them. CDR1 and CDR2 from the germline V gene are SGHKS and YYEKEE (reference sequence). The whole variable domain, filled in from reference TRBV5-5 and TRBJ1-1, reads DAGVTQSPTHLIKTRGQQVTLRCSPISGHKSVSWYQQVLGQGPQFIFQYYEKEERGRGNFPDRFSARQFPNYSSELNVNALLLGDSALYLCASSWRAENTEAFFGQGTRLTVV.

This clonotype showed up just a few times. The chain employs TRBV2 and TRBJ2-3, with D possibly matching TRBD2 (5 bases). Trimming took off 9 bases at V and 5 bases at J, with 12 bases between the two ends. Germline lookup yields CDR1 SNHLY and CDR2 FYNNEI. The CDR3 is 12 amino acids. The CDR3 region has the DNA TGTGCCAGTCGACTACTGGGAGATACGCAGTATTTT. This gives the protein CASRLLGDTQYF. The whole variable domain, filled in from reference TRBV2 and TRBJ2-3, reads EPEVTQTPSHQVTQMGQEVILRCVPISNHLYFYWYRQILGQKVEFLVSFYNNEISEKSEIFDDQFSVERPDGSNFTLKIRSTKLEDSAMYFCASRLLGDTQYFGPGTRLTVL.

The chain uses TRBV19 and TRBJ1-5; TRBD1 agrees at 8 bases. V trimming: 4 bases; J trimming: 5 bases; junction bases outside the gene matches: 7. The CDR3 contains 15 residues. Germline CDR1 is LNHDA and CDR2 is SQIVND (reference sequence). The chain's CDR3 is CASSTTGVLYQPQHF. CDR3 nucleotides: TGTGCCAGTAGTACGACAGGGGTGCTCTATCAGCCCCAGCATTTT.

There are a few counts of this clonotype. The chain employs TRBV7-2 and TRBJ1-6; D ambiguous. Trimming removed 5 bases at V and 7 bases at J, with 9 bases between. In germline, CDR1 is SGHTA, CDR2 FQGNSA. This CDR3 comprises 13 residues. CDR3 nucleotides: TGTGCCAGCAGCACCCGCATGAATTCACCCCTCCACTTT. It specifies CASSTRMNSPLHF.

This chain uses TRBV5-1 with TRBJ1-6; possible D gene TRBD1, 6 bases. CDR3 length: 14 amino acids. Germline loops: CDR1 SGHRS, CDR2 YFSETQ. Trimming shortened V by 5 bases and J by 7 bases, and 13 bases separated the two germline ends. CDR3 in amino acids: CASSPGHNNSPLHF. As DNA, the CDR3 is TGCGCCAGCAGTCCGGGACATAACAATTCACCCCTCCACTTT.

This clonotype appeared a few times. The chain couples TRBV5-1 to TRBJ1-1; possible D gene TRBD1, 5 bases. V lost 6 bases and J 6 bases, leaving 15 bases between the germline ends. CDR1 and CDR2 from the germline V gene are SGHRS and YFSETQ. The CDR3 totals 13 residues. CDR3 nucleotide sequence: TGCGCCAGCACCCCAGGGCATGTCGCTGAAGCTTTCTTT. As protein: CASTPGHVAEAFF.

The chain links TRBV18 to TRBJ1-5; D remains ambiguous. This CDR3 is built from 14 residues. CDR1 is KGHSH and CDR2 is LQKENI in the germline V gene. Trimming took 3 bases from V and 7 from J, leaving 13 bases between them. The CDR3: CASSPASLDQPQHF. The CDR3 bases are TGTGCCAGCTCACCTGCGAGCCTGGACCAGCCCCAGCATTTT.

J is TRBJ1-2 and V is TRBV20-1; TRBD1 matches at 7 bases. The V segment lost 4 bases and the J segment 8 bases; nucleotides outside the gene matches: 13. Germline V gene sequence: CDR1 DFQATT, CDR2 SNEGSKA (reference sequence). The CDR3 length is 14 residues. CDR3 DNA: TGCAGTGCTAACCCGGACAGGTCCTGGGGGGGCTACACCTTC. The encoded protein is CSANPDRSWGGYTF.

This clonotype was counted ten times or more. The chain has TRBV12-3 or TRBV12-4 and TRBJ2-1; TRBD1 might be the D (5 bases). The V end was cut by 4 bases, the J end by 5 bases, with 24 bases between. CDR3 length equals 18 residues. This CDR3 reads CASSSSSWAGFDDNEQFF. The CDR3 DNA is TGTGCCAGCAGTTCCTCTTCTTGGGCAGGGTTTGATGACAATGAGCAGTTCTTC.